The rows below give T cell receptor beta chains drawn from one sample of a study of CD4 T cells in relation to SARS-CoV-2 and coronaviruses. Clones were sequenced by immunoSEQ multiplex PCR, and TCRdb holds only the in-frame ones, with some missing. Of approximately 70,000 clones listed, 85% to 95% are singletons. Sequenced: naive CD4+ T cells from PBMCs. The receptors were sampled from a human donor in good health. The CDR3 runs from the conserved cysteine through the conserved F or W. Fields, in order: J gene, D gene, V gene, clone size, CDR3 protein, CDR3 DNA. D genes are given only for firm matches. The listing skips clone size in some rows; elsewhere it reads once, few, many or a size class.

>TRBJ1-4|-|TRBV18|-
CASSPRTAPNEKLFF
TGTGCCAGCTCACCACGGACAGCTCCTAATGAAAAACTGTTTTTT
>TRBJ2-7|-|TRBV18|-
CASSPTDRKRVWQYF
TGTGCCAGCTCACCGACGGACAGAAAGCGTGTCTGGCAGTACTTC
>TRBJ1-3|-|TRBV5-8|-
CASRVTVYGNTIYF
TGTGCCAGCAGAGTAACGGTTTATGGAAACACTATATATTTT
>TRBJ2-1|-|TRBV6-5|-
CASSRDFGLNEQFF
TGTGCCAGCAGTAGGGACTTCGGATTGAATGAGCAGTTCTTC
>TRBJ2-2|TRBD1|TRBV19|-
CASRDRGRSSTGELFF
TGTGCCAGTAGGGACAGGGGGCGTTCTAGCACCGGGGAGCTGTTTTTT
>TRBJ1-5|-|TRBV5-4|-
CASSFGGSTNQPQHF
TGTGCCAGCAGCTTCGGGGGCTCTACCAATCAGCCCCAGCATTTT
>TRBJ1-1|TRBD1|TRBV27|-
CASRLHQGVNTEAFF
TGTGCCAGCAGGCTTCACCAGGGGGTGAACACTGAAGCTTTCTTT
>TRBJ2-2|-|TRBV7-9|few
CASSTPHRQGVTGELFF
TGTGCCAGCAGCACCCCCCACCGCCAGGGTGTCACCGGGGAGCTGTTTTTT
>TRBJ2-2|-|TRBV7-2|-
CASSLTYGSGELFF
TGTGCCAGCAGCTTAACCTACGGGTCCGGGGAGCTGTTTTTT
>TRBJ2-5|TRBD2|TRBV28|-
CASSSTHTWEREAQETQYF
TGTGCCAGCAGTTCCACCCACACGTGGGAGCGGGAGGCACAAGAGACCCAGTACTTC
>TRBJ2-7|-|TRBV13|-
CASSATDEQYF
TGTGCCAGCAGCGCAACAGACGAGCAGTACTTC
>TRBJ2-2|TRBD2|TRBV5-4|-
CASSPARREVTGELFF
TGTGCCAGCAGCCCTGCTCGGCGGGAGGTCACCGGGGAGCTGTTTTTT
>TRBJ2-1|TRBD1|TRBV15|-
CATSREPGQGYNEQFF
TGTGCCACCAGCAGAGAACCGGGACAGGGGTACAATGAGCAGTTCTTC
>TRBJ2-7|-|TRBV3-1/TRBV3-2|-
CASSLREFSYEQYF
TGTGCCAGCAGCCTACGGGAATTCTCCTACGAGCAGTACTTC
>TRBJ2-3|-|TRBV10-1|-
CASQSPGRDTQYF
TGCGCCAGCCAGAGCCCGGGTCGGGATACGCAGTATTTT
>TRBJ1-5|-|TRBV19|-
CASSMRGGQPQHF
TGTGCCAGTAGTATGCGAGGTGGTCAGCCCCAGCATTTT
>TRBJ2-1|TRBD2|TRBV6-1|-
CASSEMGGGYNEQFF
TGTGCCAGCAGTGAAATGGGGGGGGGATACAATGAGCAGTTCTTC
>TRBJ2-5|TRBD1|TRBV7-3|-
CASSLSGQGFQETQYF
TGTGCCAGCAGCTTAAGTGGACAGGGGTTCCAAGAGACCCAGTACTTC
>TRBJ1-2|-|TRBV10-2|-
CASSPGTYGYTF
TGCGCCAGCAGCCCGGGGACCTATGGCTACACCTTC
>TRBJ1-5|-|TRBV6-2/TRBV6-3|-
CASSAQGFNQPQHF
TGTGCCAGCAGTGCCCAGGGTTTCAATCAGCCCCAGCATTTT
>TRBJ1-5|TRBD1|TRBV6-5|-
CASSSGQGDQPQHF
TGTGCCAGCAGCTCCGGACAGGGAGATCAGCCCCAGCATTTT
>TRBJ1-6|-|TRBV28|-
CATSRSYNSPLHF
TGTGCCACCTCCCGGTCCTATAATTCACCCCTCCACTTT
>TRBJ1-3|-|TRBV29-1|-
CSVGTGQSSGNTIYF
TGCAGCGTTGGTACAGGGCAAAGCTCTGGAAACACCATATATTTT
>TRBJ2-7|-|TRBV6-1|once
CASSEGQHYEQYF
TGTGCCAGCAGTGAAGGCCAACACTACGAGCAGTACTTC
>TRBJ1-3|-|TRBV18|-
CASSPSQGSGNTIYF
TGTGCCAGCTCACCATCACAGGGCTCTGGAAACACCATATATTTT
>TRBJ2-7|-|TRBV2|-
CASSDGGTYEQYF
TGTGCCAGCAGTGATGGCGGAACCTACGAGCAGTACTTC
>TRBJ2-7|TRBD1|TRBV5-1|-
CASSLATGGGYEQYF
TGCGCCAGCAGCTTGGCAACAGGGGGCGGTTACGAGCAGTACTTC
>TRBJ2-5|-|TRBV30|-
CAWSVLVRETQYF
TGTGCCTGGAGTGTACTAGTTAGAGAGACCCAGTACTTC
>TRBJ2-1|-|TRBV5-4|-
CASSRITAGDEQFF
TGTGCCAGCAGTCGTATCACGGCTGGGGATGAGCAGTTCTTC
>TRBJ2-7|-|TRBV15|-
CATSRDPVIYEQYF
TGTGCCACCAGCAGAGATCCAGTTATCTACGAGCAGTACTTC
>TRBJ2-3|TRBD2|TRBV3-1/TRBV3-2|-
CASSRASGGRTDTQYF
TGTGCCAGCAGCCGGGCTAGCGGGGGCCGCACAGATACGCAGTATTTT
>TRBJ2-7|TRBD1|TRBV5-4|-
CASSSPTGSNEQYF
TGTGCCAGCAGCTCACCGACAGGGTCAAACGAGCAGTACTTC
>TRBJ2-7|-|TRBV30|-
CAWSVRWDSEQYF
TGTGCCTGGAGTGTACGTTGGGACTCCGAGCAGTACTTC
>TRBJ2-1|TRBD2|TRBV5-1|-
CASQGGLAGVDEQFF
TGCGCCAGCCAGGGGGGACTAGCGGGAGTAGATGAGCAGTTCTTC
>TRBJ1-1|-|TRBV3-1/TRBV3-2|-
CASSQAAGAEAFF
TGTGCCAGCAGCCAAGCAGCGGGTGCTGAAGCTTTCTTT
>TRBJ1-1|-|TRBV6-4|-
CASSGGRGYTEAFF
TGTGCCAGCAGTGGGGGCCGAGGGTACACTGAAGCTTTCTTT
>TRBJ2-6|-|TRBV6-5|-
CASKVSGANVLTF
TGTGCCAGCAAGGTTTCTGGGGCCAACGTCCTGACTTTC
>TRBJ1-4|-|TRBV5-5|-
CASSPSWGNEKLFF
TGTGCCAGCAGCCCGTCGTGGGGTAATGAAAAACTGTTTTTT
>TRBJ2-5|-|TRBV18|-
CASSPPGRGQETQYF
TGTGCCAGCTCACCACCGGGAAGGGGCCAAGAGACCCAGTACTTC
>TRBJ2-3|-|TRBV7-9|-
CASRLRAGGLALSTDTQYF
TGTGCCAGCAGACTCCGCGCGGGCGGGCTAGCACTTAGCACAGATACGCAGTATTTT
>TRBJ1-2|-|TRBV5-1|-
CASSFDRSYGYTF
TGCGCCAGCAGCTTCGACAGGTCCTATGGCTACACCTTC
>TRBJ2-7|-|TRBV6-2/TRBV6-3|-
CASSFRENEQYF
TGTGCCAGCAGTTTTCGGGAAAACGAGCAGTACTTC
>TRBJ2-6|-|TRBV4-1|-
CASSQDGIGYSGANVLTF
TGCGCCAGCAGCCAAGATGGGATTGGGTACTCTGGGGCCAACGTCCTGACTTTC
>TRBJ1-1|-|TRBV28|-
CASSSLKGADDTEAFF
TGTGCCAGCAGCTCCCTTAAGGGCGCAGACGACACTGAAGCTTTCTTT
>TRBJ2-2|-|TRBV28|-
CASSNRGNTGELFF
TGTGCCAGCAGCAATCGGGGGAACACCGGGGAGCTGTTTTTT
>TRBJ1-3|TRBD1|TRBV6-5|-
CASSWDRHSGNTIYF
TGTGCCAGCAGTTGGGACAGGCACTCTGGAAACACCATATATTTT
>TRBJ2-7|-|TRBV12-3/TRBV12-4|once
CASSYDSSYEQYF
TGTGCCAGCAGTTATGACAGCTCCTACGAGCAGTACTTC
>TRBJ1-2|-|TRBV18|-
CASSPEGKDPYGYTF
TGTGCCAGCTCACCAGAAGGAAAGGACCCCTATGGCTACACCTTC